This T cell receptor (beta chain) was recorded in a study of blood T cell repertoires in COVID-19. Study-level information: Donors in the United States, Italy and Spain gave samples during acute or convalescent COVID-19. PBMCs, B-cell-depleted T cells, or T cells were the source of the cDNA or gDNA that made up the material.

The CDR3 is made up of 15 amino acids. Trimming shortened V by 1 base and J by 2 bases, and 11 bases separated the two germline ends. Germline V gene sequence: CDR1 SGDLS, CDR2 YYNGEE. Authors' analysis steps: How many nucleated cells were present was estimated from reference gene primer amplification. Using immunoSEQ multiplex PCR, the repertoire was profiled, and TCRdb retains in-frame clones only, with some absent. From that table come the V and J calls and clone size; the DNA was used to work out D and trimming. The sample comprises about 160,000 clones, 75% to 90% of which are singletons, and around 3.2% rests with the top ten.

Specimen: peripheral blood. The source of this sequence is a human donor with acute or convalescent COVID-19. The donor label of this sample is uncertain. The chain carries TRBV9 and TRBJ2-3; D not resolved. The CDR3 bases are TGTGCCAGCAGCGTAAGTAGTATGATCACAGATACGCAGTATTTT. It is translated as CASSVSSMITDTQYF.